Sequencing of this TCR beta chain was carried out in a study of cytomegalovirus exposure and HLA in healthy donors. V trimming: 5 bases; J trimming: 4 bases; junction bases outside the gene matches: 8. CDR1 SGHNT and CDR2 YYREEE come from the germline V gene (reference sequence). The CDR3 consists of 14 residues. Use of 60 Vbeta and 13 Jbeta primers characterized the PCR. The data were produced by immunoSEQ multiplex PCR, yet TCRdb's version contains in-frame clones alone and is incomplete. The sample consists of fewer than 200,000 clones, about 79% of them appearing once. Findings of the study overall: While the bulk of TCR sequences proved rare, some public TCRs turned up in many donors. Sequencing artifact likely explains a cluster of highly shared sequence variants.

Note on this clone: Its antigen is currently unknown.

The chain links TRBV5-4 to TRBJ2-5, with 7 positions matching TRBD2. The receptor was derived from a man aged 40-49 years in good health and CMV-seropositive. Sequencing input: PBMCs. The CDR3 bases are TGTGCCAGCAGGCCTGGACTAGATTTAGAGACCCAGTACTTC. Encoded protein: CASRPGLDLETQYF.